Presented here are 21 T cell receptor beta chains from one specimen sequenced in a study of blood T cell repertoires in COVID-19 (dated by TCRdb to about 2020). Library prep was done by the immunoSEQ multiplex PCR assay. The table was pulled from immuneACCESS by TCRdb, which kept in-frame rearrangements only. Such tables lose some clones; where checked, under half of the loss comes from unresolved V genes, and the rest has no known cause. Across this sample there are 150,000 or so clones, with roughly 91% seen only once. The ten largest make up roughly 5% of the sample. The sequenced material came from peripheral blood. The receptors were sampled from a woman between 45 and 60 years old with acute or convalescent COVID-19.

A note on this clone: The germline gene is not matched at one end of the junction; a read error may be the cause. The chain joins TRBV7-9 to TRBJ2-6; D possibly corresponds to TRBD1 (5 bases). This CDR3 has 16 residues. CDR1 and CDR2 from the germline V gene are SEHNR and FQNEAQ (reference sequence). DNA of the CDR3: TGTGCCAGCAGTTTAGATCTCAGGGCCGGGGCCAACGTCCTGACTTTC. Its translation: CASSLDLRAGANVLTF.

This clone was recorded only once. The chain is built from TRBV2 and TRBJ2-5; TRBD2 aligns across 9 bases. The CDR3 extends over 14 amino acids. CDR1 is SNHLY, CDR2 FYNNEI, per germline. With 6 bases clipped from V and 5 bases from J, the junction kept 7 bases outside the gene matches. In nucleotides, the CDR3 is TGTGCCAGCAGCGCCTCAACTAGCGGGGAGACCCAGTACTTC. Translating it yields CASSASTSGETQYF.

The chain combines TRBV12-3 or TRBV12-4 with TRBJ1-6; the D is unclear. This CDR3 region has 13 residues. Between the trimmed V and J ends, which lost 7 bases and 7 bases, there was a span of 11 bases. The DNA for the CDR3 is TGTGCCAGCAAATACAGACCAAATTCACCCCTCCACTTT. It codes for CASKYRPNSPLHF.

This chain connects TRBV27 to TRBJ2-1; D perhaps matches TRBD1 (6 bases). From germline, CDR1 is MNHEY and CDR2 SMNVEV (reference sequence). CDR3 length equals 12 residues. Trimming cost V 5 bases and J 6 bases, with 8 bases left between them. The CDR3 sequence is CASSPTGNEQFF. CDR3 in DNA: TGTGCCAGCAGTCCGACAGGCAATGAGCAGTTCTTC.

This chain uses TRBV27 with TRBJ1-1, with 9 bases that match TRBD1. The CDR3 is 17 amino acids. The germline CDR1 and CDR2 sequences are MNHEY and SMNVEV (reference sequence). With V trimmed by 3 bases and J by 4 bases, 12 bases remained unmatched. CDR3: CASSFRFTGGAGTEAFF. As DNA, the CDR3 is TGTGCCAGCAGTTTTAGGTTTACAGGGGGCGCGGGCACTGAAGCTTTCTTT.

This chain's CDR3 is CASNPARANSPLHF. DNA of the CDR3: TGTGCCAGCAACCCTGCCAGGGCGAATTCACCCCTCCACTTT. V and J are TRBV6-5 and TRBJ1-6; D is possibly TRBD1 (5 bases). Trimming took off 7 bases at V and 7 bases at J, with 14 bases between the two ends. Germline V gives CDR1 MNHEY, CDR2 SVGAGI. The CDR3 contains 14 residues.

The chain carries TRBV14 and TRBJ2-1, with TRBD1 matching 7 bases. CDR3 length: 16 residues. CDR1 and CDR2 from the germline V gene are SGHDN and FVKESK. The J segment lost 3 bases and the V segment lost 2 bases, leaving 7 bases of the junction unmatched. The CDR3 protein is CASSQLETGNYNEQFF. In DNA form, the CDR3 reads TGTGCCAGCAGCCAACTCGAGACAGGGAACTACAATGAGCAGTTCTTC.

This chain links TRBV7-2 with TRBJ2-1; TRBD2 aligns across 10 bases. This CDR3 has 16 residues. J lost 5 bases, V lost 3 bases, and 7 bases had no gene match. Germline CDR1 is SGHTA and CDR2 is FQGNSA. CDR3 DNA: TGTGCCAGCAGCTTGTTTCTAGCGGGGGTTGACAATGAGCAGTTCTTC. It is translated as CASSLFLAGVDNEQFF.

The V and J genes are TRBV7-9 and TRBJ1-3; D is undetermined. The germline V gene encodes CDR1 SEHNR and CDR2 FQNEAQ (reference sequence). Between the trimmed V and J ends, which lost 5 bases and 3 bases, there was a span of 8 bases. This CDR3 contains 13 residues. The CDR3 sequence is CASSARSGNTIYF. In nucleotides, the CDR3 is TGTGCCAGCAGCGCTCGTAGTGGAAACACCATATATTTT.

V is TRBV18 and J is TRBJ2-7; weak D call: TRBD2 (5 bases). The CDR3 sequence is 12 residues long. CDR1 is KGHSH, CDR2 LQKENI, per germline. V lost 3 bases, J lost 4 bases, and 7 bases lay in between. CDR3 region: CASSPIAYEQYF. The CDR3 DNA sequence: TGTGCCAGCTCACCCATAGCGTACGAGCAGTACTTC.

A single count supports this clone. The chain is built from TRBV5-6 and TRBJ1-5, with 9 bases identical to TRBD1. The CDR3 sequence is 16 residues long. With 3 bases clipped from V and 7 bases from J, the junction kept 11 bases outside the gene matches. Germline CDR1 reads SGHDT; CDR2 reads YYEEEE. CDR3 amino acids: CASSYLDRGIMQPQHF. The DNA of the CDR3 is TGTGCCAGCAGCTACCTGGACAGGGGCATTATGCAGCCCCAGCATTTT.

This chain connects TRBV15 to TRBJ1-2; D is possibly TRBD1 (6 bases). The V end lost 1 base, the J end lost 6 bases, and 9 bases lay between the germline ends. The CDR3 has 13 amino acids. CDR1 is LNHNV, CDR2 YYDKDF, per germline (reference sequence). The DNA of the CDR3 is TGTGCCACCAGCAGAGCCCCAGGGGATGGCTACACCTTC. The encoded protein is CATSRAPGDGYTF.

The chain carries TRBV7-2 and TRBJ1-4, with D possibly TRBD1 on 5 matching bases. V was cut by 5 bases and J by 0 bases, with 13 bases left in between. The CDR3 runs 16 residues. Germline V gives CDR1 SGHTA, CDR2 FQGNSA. The CDR3 loop reads CASSPRQITTNEKLFF. CDR3 DNA sequence: TGTGCCAGCAGCCCCCGACAGATCACAACTAATGAAAAACTGTTTTTT.

The chain carries TRBV15 and TRBJ1-1; D not certain. Germline V CDR1 and CDR2: LNHNV, YYDKDF (reference sequence). This CDR3 contains 12 residues. Trimming took 4 bases from V and 4 from J, leaving 7 bases between them. In DNA, the CDR3 is TGTGCCACCAGCAATCGGGTCACTGAAGCTTTCTTT. It encodes CATSNRVTEAFF.

The chain couples TRBV7-3 to TRBJ1-2, with D possibly matching TRBD1 (6 bases). The V gene's germline CDR1 is SGHTA and CDR2 FQGTGA. Trimming removed 1 base from V and 6 bases from J, with 9 bases in between. The CDR3 spans 13 residues. CDR3 residues: CASSLNPGDGYTF. The CDR3 nucleotides are TGTGCCAGCAGCTTAAATCCAGGGGATGGCTACACCTTC.

This chain joins TRBV19 and TRBJ2-3, with D possibly being TRBD1 (6 bases). The V end lost 1 base, the J end lost 2 bases, and 13 bases lay between the germline ends. Germline lookup yields CDR1 LNHDA and CDR2 SQIVND (reference sequence). The CDR3 consists of 16 residues. The CDR3 protein is CASSIAGRGFTDTQYF. In DNA form, the CDR3 reads TGTGCCAGTAGTATAGCGGGCAGGGGATTCACAGATACGCAGTATTTT.

About this clone itself: Germline and junction disagree at one end, which may indicate a read error. The gene calls are TRBV7-9 and TRBJ1-2, with D possibly matching TRBD1 (6 bases). Per germline, CDR1 SEHNR and CDR2 FQNEAQ (reference sequence). The CDR3 is 12 residues long. The DNA of the CDR3 is TGTGCCAGCAGCCTAGCTACAGGGGGCTACACCTTC. It codes for CASSLATGGYTF. The full variable domain, with the rest looked up from reference TRBV7-9 and TRBJ1-2, is DTGVSQNPRHKITKRGQNVTFRCDPISEHNRLYWYRQTLGQGPEFLTYFQNEAQLEKSRLLSDRFSAERPKGSFSTLEIQRTEQGDSAMYLCASSLATGGYTFGSGTRLTVV.

This sequence joins TRBV9 and TRBJ1-2; the D gene is possibly TRBD1 (6 bases). Trimming pared 4 bases from V and 6 bases from J, leaving 22 bases between. The CDR3 is 16 residues long. CDR1 is SGDLS and CDR2 is YYNGEE in the germline V gene. The CDR3 here is CASSTDRSVIRNGYTF. The CDR3 DNA sequence: TGTGCCAGCAGCACCGACAGGTCGGTAATTAGAAATGGCTACACCTTC. Supplemented by reference TRBV9 and TRBJ1-2, the full variable domain reads DSGVTQTPKHLITATGQRVTLRCSPRSGDLSVYWYQQSLDQGLQFLIQYYNGEERAKGNILERFSAQQFPDLHSELNLSSLELGDSALYFCASSTDRSVIRNGYTFGSGTRLTVV.

The chain links TRBV3-1 (or the pseudogene TRBV3-2) to TRBJ1-2, with 8 nucleotides matching TRBD1. The CDR3 runs 17 residues. Per germline, CDR1 LGHDT and CDR2 YNNKEL (reference sequence). After removal of 0 bases from V and 8 bases from J, the junction contained 14 bases not matched to a gene. Written as DNA, the CDR3 is TGTGCCAGCAGCCAAGAAGCGATGGGACAGGCGGCGGGAGGCTACACCTTC. Amino acids: CASSQEAMGQAAGGYTF.

The rearrangement uses TRBV9 and TRBJ2-3, with TRBD2 identical over 12 bases. Germline CDR1 SGDLS, CDR2 YYNGEE. Trimming took 4 bases from V and 6 from J; bases not matched to a gene: 12. CDR3 length: 17 residues. The DNA for the CDR3 is TGTGCCAGCAGCTCCCGACTAGCGGGAGTATTGTCGGATACGCAGTATTTT. The encoded protein is CASSSRLAGVLSDTQYF.

The chain is built from TRBV30 and TRBJ2-3; D might be TRBD2 (6 bases). The CDR3 is made up of 13 amino acids. The germline V gene has CDR1 GTSNPN and CDR2 SVGIG (reference sequence). V gave up 6 bases and J gave up 2 bases, with 12 bases separating them. CDR3 in amino acids: CACSGTDTDTQYF. The DNA of the CDR3 is TGTGCCTGTTCTGGGACTGACACAGATACGCAGTATTTT.